This entry lists 21 T cell receptor beta chains sequenced from one sample in a study of cytomegalovirus exposure and HLA in healthy donors. A multiplex PCR was run with 60 Vbeta primers and 13 Jbeta primers. The table came from immunoSEQ multiplex PCR; TCRdb's copy has only in-frame clones and leaves some out. Its table records around 100,000 clones. The sequencing sample was made of PBMCs. The receptors derive from a man aged 40-55 years in good health and CMV-seropositive.

Written as DNA, the CDR3 is TGTGCCAGCAGCTTAGCCGACGGGGAGAACACCGGGGAGCTGTTTTTT. Translated: CASSLADGENTGELFF. J is TRBJ2-2 and V is TRBV13; D is perhaps TRBD2 (5 bases). The CDR3 loop spans 16 amino acids. The germline V gene encodes CDR1 PRHDT and CDR2 FYEKMQ (reference sequence). Trimming removed 1 base from V and 1 base from J, with 10 bases in between.

This sequence joins TRBV11-2 and TRBJ1-3; D remains unclear. Germline V gene sequence: CDR1 SGHAT, CDR2 FQNNGV. The length of the CDR3 is 14 residues. Trimming took 9 bases from V and 8 from J, leaving 20 bases between them. CDR3 loop: CASANWAQLDTIYF. In DNA form, the CDR3 reads TGTGCCAGTGCGAACTGGGCTCAGTTGGACACCATATATTTT.

The V call is TRBV5-1, the J call TRBJ1-1, with 7 bases that match TRBD1. The CDR3 has 14 residues. Germline-derived CDR1 and CDR2 are SGHRS and YFSETQ. With 6 bases clipped from V and 0 bases from J, the junction kept 5 bases outside the gene matches. The DNA for the CDR3 is TGCGCCAGCAACGGGGACAGTCTGAACACTGAAGCTTTCTTT. This translates into CASNGDSLNTEAFF.

The V and J genes are TRBV19 and TRBJ1-2; a possible D gene is TRBD1 (5 bases). Per the germline V gene, CDR1 is LNHDA and CDR2 is SQIVND (reference sequence). Between the trimmed V and J ends, which lost 4 bases and 0 bases, there was a span of 18 bases. This CDR3 contains 17 residues. The CDR3 DNA is TGTGCCAGTAGTAAGGCGCAGGGAGGAAGGCCTAACTATGGCTACACCTTC. Its protein product is CASSKAQGGRPNYGYTF.

The V and J genes are TRBV5-1 and TRBJ2-7; weak D call: TRBD1 (5 bases). This CDR3 comprises 16 residues. V was cut by 5 bases and J by 6 bases, with 24 bases left in between. Germline CDR1 and CDR2: SGHRS and YFSETQ. The CDR3: CASRSRKFGRVGEQYF. The CDR3 nucleotides read TGCGCCAGCAGATCTCGCAAGTTCGGCAGGGTGGGCGAGCAGTACTTC.

This rearrangement joins TRBV21-1 to TRBJ1-1; the table's D call of TRBD1 was not tested on the DNA. TRBV21-1 is marked as a pseudogene. The CDR3 contains 18 residues. The CDR3 DNA follows: TGTGCCAGCAGCAAAGCGCATCAGGGTACAAGGAAGAACACTGAAGCTTTCTTT. Protein: CASSKAHQGTRKNTEAFF.

The chain employs TRBV2 and TRBJ1-5, with TRBD1 matching 7 bases. CDR3 length: 13 amino acids. Germline lookup yields CDR1 SNHLY and CDR2 FYNNEI. V gave up 7 bases and J gave up 8 bases; unmatched junction bases: 8. The chain's CDR3 is CASKTGQGKPQHF. CDR3 DNA: TGTGCCAGCAAGACAGGGCAGGGAAAGCCCCAGCATTTT.

V usage is TRBV6-5 and J usage is TRBJ2-7; perhaps TRBD2 as D (6 bases). Germline V lookup: CDR1 MNHEY, CDR2 SVGAGI. The CDR3 totals 15 residues. Trimming removed 11 bases from V and 0 bases from J, with 20 bases in between. The chain's CDR3 is CASRAGLPNSYEQYF. The CDR3 DNA reads TGTGCCTCGCGCGCGGGACTTCCGAACTCCTACGAGCAGTACTTC.

The chain is built from TRBV7-3 and TRBJ1-1; D remains ambiguous. V lost 9 bases to trimming and J lost 2 bases, with 13 bases between them. CDR1 is SGHTA and CDR2 is FQGTGA in the germline V gene. The length of the CDR3 is 13 residues. CDR3 in DNA: TGTGCCAGTCAACGGACGGGAAACACTGAAGCTTTCTTT. Its protein product is CASQRTGNTEAFF.

CDR3 DNA sequence: TGTGCCAGCGGAGTTAGCAATCAGCCCCAGCATTTT. Translation: CASGVSNQPQHF. The chain has TRBV28 and TRBJ1-5; D gene unclear. CDR1 and CDR2 from the germline V gene are MDHEN and SYDVKM. The CDR3 spans 12 residues. Trimming shortened V by 8 bases and J by 0 bases, and 5 bases separated the two germline ends.

The chain combines TRBV27 with TRBJ2-7, with D unresolved. The CDR3 runs 15 residues. Trimming removed 5 bases at V and 3 bases at J, with 17 bases between. Germline V gene sequence: CDR1 MNHEY, CDR2 SMNVEV (reference sequence). This CDR3 is CASSSLDGRLYEQYF. The CDR3 DNA reads as TGTGCCAGCAGTAGCCTAGATGGTCGACTCTACGAGCAGTACTTC.

The chain joins TRBV11-2 to TRBJ2-7, with TRBD2 matching 7 bases. This CDR3 has 15 amino acids. V shed 5 bases and J 2 bases; nucleotides not matched to a gene: 9. Germline values: CDR1 SGHAT, CDR2 FQNNGV. CDR3 amino acids: CASSPQAGIAYEQYF. In DNA, the CDR3 is TGTGCCAGCAGCCCCCAAGCGGGGATCGCCTACGAGCAGTACTTC.

V and J are TRBV7-2 and TRBJ2-1, with 9 bases lining up with TRBD2. Germline lookup yields CDR1 SGHTA and CDR2 FQGNSA. This CDR3 region has 16 residues. With V trimmed by 4 bases and J by 6 bases, 10 bases remained unmatched. This chain's CDR3 is CASSSRGSGSGNEQFF. The CDR3 nucleotides read TGTGCCAGCAGCTCCCGGGGTAGCGGGAGCGGCAATGAGCAGTTCTTC. Full variable domain (rest looked up from reference TRBV7-2 and TRBJ2-1): GAGVSQSPSNKVTEKGKDVELRCDPISGHTALYWYRQSLGQGLEFLIYFQGNSAPDKSGLPSDRFSAERTGGSVSTLTIQRTQQEDSAVYLCASSSRGSGSGNEQFFGPGTRLTVL.

This chain connects TRBV29-1 to TRBJ1-1; 10 bases map to TRBD1. CDR1 SQVTM and CDR2 ANQGSEA come from the germline V gene. V lost 2 bases to trimming and J lost 13 bases; unmatched junction nucleotides: 13. The CDR3 totals 14 residues. The CDR3 loop reads CSVELPDRGFVVFF. The CDR3 DNA reads as TGCAGCGTTGAACTTCCGGACAGGGGGTTTGTTGTTTTCTTT.

The chain carries TRBV5-1 and TRBJ2-3; 8 nucleotides line up with TRBD1. CDR3 length: 17 residues. Germline V gene lookup returns CDR1 SGHRS and CDR2 YFSETQ. V trimming: 1 base; J trimming: 0 bases; junction bases outside the gene matches: 7. This chain's CDR3 is CASSLHPGGQSTDTQYF. CDR3 sequence (DNA): TGCGCCAGCAGCTTGCATCCAGGGGGCCAAAGCACAGATACGCAGTATTTT.

The chain uses TRBV19 and TRBJ2-2, with TRBD1 matching over 8 bases. Germline V lookup: CDR1 LNHDA, CDR2 SQIVND (reference sequence). J was trimmed by 10 bases and V by 3 bases; bases with no gene match: 10. This CDR3 comprises 15 residues. CDR3 protein: CASSIRRQGAVELFF. CDR3 nucleotides: TGTGCCAGTAGTATCCGTCGGCAGGGGGCTGTGGAGCTGTTTTTT. The full variable domain, completed using reference TRBV19 and TRBJ2-2, is DGGITQSPKYLFRKEGQNVTLSCEQNLNHDAMYWYRQDPGQGLRLIYYSQIVNDFQKGDIAEGYSVSREKKESFPLTVTSAQKNPTAFYLCASSIRRQGAVELFFGEGSRLTVL.

This chain links TRBV19 with TRBJ2-2; D possibly corresponds to TRBD2 (6 bases). This CDR3 contains 15 residues. The germline V gene has CDR1 LNHDA and CDR2 SQIVND (reference sequence). Trimming shortened V by 3 bases and J by 7 bases, and 15 bases separated the two germline ends. The CDR3 DNA reads as TGTGCCAGTAGTATCGGAGGGAGATCGGGCGGGGAGCTGTTTTTT. Translating gives CASSIGGRSGGELFF.

The CDR3 loop reads CASSESGYEQYF. The CDR3 nucleotides are TGCGCCAGCAGTGAGTCCGGCTACGAGCAGTACTTC. The chain uses TRBV10-1 and TRBJ2-7; D gene ambiguous. V gave up 0 bases and J gave up 3 bases, with 3 bases separating them. Germline V CDR1 and CDR2: WNHNN, SYGVQD (reference sequence). The CDR3 runs 12 residues.

CDR3: CASSAGTATRVGGNTIYF. The CDR3 DNA sequence: TGCGCCAGCAGCGCCGGGACAGCCACACGGGTTGGGGGAAACACCATATATTTT. V usage is TRBV5-1 and J usage is TRBJ1-3; 7 bases match TRBD1. CDR1 and CDR2 (germline): SGHRS, YFSETQ. V trimming: 4 bases; J trimming: 4 bases; junction bases outside the gene matches: 17. This CDR3 has 18 residues. Full variable domain (remainder filled in from reference TRBV5-1 and TRBJ1-3): KAGVTQTPRYLIKTRGQQVTLSCSPISGHRSVSWYQQTPGQGLQFLFEYFSETQRNKGNFPGRFSGRQFSNSRSEMNVSTLELGDSALYLCASSAGTATRVGGNTIYFGEGSWLTVV.

The chain employs TRBV21-1 and TRBJ1-1; the table's D call, TRBD1, has no DNA check behind it. TRBV21-1 is a pseudogene. The CDR3 spans 14 residues. CDR3: CASSKVGPGGSAFF. For the CDR3, the DNA is TGTGCCAGCAGCAAAGTAGGTCCAGGGGGTAGTGCTTTCTTT.

The genes are TRBV29-1 and TRBJ2-2; D is possibly TRBD2 (6 bases). V was cut by 6 bases and J by 4 bases, with 15 bases left in between. The CDR3 totals 14 residues. CDR1 is SQVTM, CDR2 ANQGSEA, per germline. Written as DNA, the CDR3 is TGCAGCGTCTCAGCGGGCGGTATCACCGGGGAGCTGTTTTTT. Protein sequence: CSVSAGGITGELFF.